This T cell receptor beta chain was retrieved from a study of blood T cell repertoires in COVID-19. On the study more broadly: Italy, Spain and the United States were the sources of the convalescent and acute COVID-19 samples.

Methods used by the authors: The authors estimated nucleated cell counts from reference gene primer amplification. The repertoire was sequenced with immunoSEQ multiplex PCR; TCRdb's copy has only in-frame clones and lacks some. The DNA was the basis for D and trimming; V, J and clone size are from that table. The data show 130,000 to 150,000 clones, with roughly four fifths seen just once and roughly 14% held by the top ten. From germline, CDR1 is MNHEY and CDR2 SVGAGI. V gave up 2 bases and J gave up 4 bases, with 12 bases separating them. The CDR3 loop spans 14 amino acids. The V gene is TRBV6-5, the J gene TRBJ2-7, with D possibly being TRBD1 (7 bases). Input material: peripheral blood. This receptor was identified in a man of 80 years or more with acute or convalescent COVID-19. CDR3 nucleotide sequence: TGTGCCAGCAGTTACCAGGGGGGCGAATACGAGCAGTACTTC. Residues: CASSYQGGEYEQYF.